The clone carrying this TCR beta chain was observed a few times. The data were produced by immunoSEQ multiplex PCR, yet TCRdb's version contains in-frame clones alone and is incomplete. This sample has around 70,000 clones, with roughly 84% found just once. The sample is drawn from a study of blood T cell repertoires in COVID-19. Background on the study: The United States, Italy and Spain supplied acute and convalescent COVID-19 samples. PBMCs, B-cell-depleted T cells, or T cells were the source of the cDNA or gDNA that made up the material.

The germline gives CDR1 LGHNA, CDR2 YSLEER. The CDR3 is 13 residues long. The V gene lost 4 bases and the J gene lost 10 bases, with 11 bases spanning the gap. The sample consisted of peripheral blood. V usage is TRBV4-3 and J usage is TRBJ1-6; tentatively, D is TRBD1 (5 bases). This clonotype was obtained from a man aged 45-60 years with active COVID-19. CDR3 nucleotides: TGCGCCAGCAGCCGGGAGGGGAACTCACCCCTCCACTTT. It specifies CASSREGNSPLHF.